This entry lists 27 T cell receptor beta chains sequenced from one sample in a study of CD4+ T cells in melanoma. The protocol was immunoSEQ multiplex PCR, while the TCRdb copy is restricted to in-frame clones and leaves out a portion. The table lists 10,000 to 12,000 clones, roughly 60% of them singletons. Specimen: cells from a culture (not recorded whether cultured in vitro). The receptors were sampled from a human donor with melanoma.

This clone was seen only a few times. This chain links TRBV5-1 with TRBJ2-7; TRBD2 is a possible D gene (5 bases). The length of the CDR3 is 13 residues. The V end was cut by 1 base, the J end by 4 bases, with 9 bases between. The V gene's germline CDR1 is SGHRS and CDR2 YFSETQ. The CDR3 loop reads CASSLYGRYEQYF. In DNA form, the CDR3 reads TGCGCCAGCAGCTTGTATGGGAGATACGAGCAGTACTTC. Full variable domain (outside the CDR3, taken from reference TRBV5-1 and TRBJ2-7): KAGVTQTPRYLIKTRGQQVTLSCSPISGHRSVSWYQQTPGQGLQFLFEYFSETQRNKGNFPGRFSGRQFSNSRSEMNVSTLELGDSALYLCASSLYGRYEQYFGPGTRLTVT.

Worth noting for this clone: This CDR3 is also generated by other DNA sequences in the sample. The chain links TRBV7-9 to TRBJ1-2; 7 bases fit TRBD1. Trimming cost V 1 base and J 2 bases; bases outside gene matches: 1. The CDR3 spans 14 residues. The V gene's germline CDR1 is SEHNR and CDR2 FQNEAQ (reference sequence). For the CDR3, the DNA is TGTGCCAGCAGCTTAGAGACAGGGAACTATGGCTACACCTTC. As protein: CASSLETGNYGYTF.

This clone came up a few times. V and J are TRBV20-1 and TRBJ1-2, with unresolved D. The ends were cut back, 1 base at V and 11 bases at J, with 8 bases in the middle. This CDR3 contains 10 residues. Germline CDR1 is DFQATT and CDR2 is SNEGSKA (reference sequence). The CDR3 spells CSARGPLYTF. CDR3 nucleotide sequence: TGCAGTGCTAGAGGACCTTTGTACACCTTC.

The chain is built from TRBV29-1 and TRBJ1-4, with a possible D match to TRBD1 (5 bases). V shed 4 bases and J shed 1 base, with 10 bases lying between them. The germline CDR1 and CDR2 sequences are SQVTM and ANQGSEA. This CDR3 comprises 14 residues. DNA for the CDR3: TGCAGCGTTGTGGAGGGACTAACTAATGAAAAACTGTTTTTT. Its translation is CSVVEGLTNEKLFF.

J is TRBJ1-1 and V is TRBV20-1; 7 bases map to TRBD1. The V gene's germline CDR1 is DFQATT and CDR2 SNEGSKA (reference sequence). The CDR3 loop spans 11 amino acids. V gave up 5 bases and J gave up 8 bases; unmatched junction bases: 5. The CDR3 DNA is TGCAGTGCTTCCACAGGGGAAGAAGCTTTCTTT. It is translated as CSASTGEEAFF.

This clone has just one count. The chain combines TRBV6-6 with TRBJ2-3; unclear D gene. Between the trimmed V and J ends, which lost 8 bases and 5 bases, there was a span of 17 bases. Germline CDR1 MNHNY, CDR2 SVGAGI (reference sequence). The CDR3 runs to 14 residues. The CDR3, as DNA: TGTGCCAGCGCCCCTGGGGTCCTGAGAGATACGCAGTATTTT. The encoded protein is CASAPGVLRDTQYF.

The chain couples TRBV9 to TRBJ2-6; D gene uncertain. Trimming stripped 3 bases from V and 0 bases from J, with 4 bases between. The CDR3 is made up of 14 amino acids. Germline CDR1 is SGDLS and CDR2 is YYNGEE. The CDR3 reads CASSAVSGANVLTF. The CDR3 DNA is TGTGCCAGCAGCGCAGTCTCTGGGGCCAACGTCCTGACTTTC.

The CDR3 DNA is TGTGCCACCAGCAGACCGGGACCGACGTTCGTCTGCCCCACAGATACGCAGTATTTT. Its protein product is CATSRPGPTFVCPTDTQYF. V is TRBV15 and J is TRBJ2-3; the D gene could be TRBD1 or TRBD2 (5 bases each). The CDR3 length is 19 residues. Trimming removed 2 bases at V and 2 bases at J, with 23 bases between. CDR1 is LNHNV, CDR2 YYDKDF, per germline (reference sequence).

This clone was found a few times. The chain couples TRBV29-1 to TRBJ1-1, with D uncertain. V was cut by 7 bases and J by 2 bases, with 8 bases left in between. The CDR3 has 11 amino acids. CDR1 and CDR2 from the germline V gene are SQVTM and ANQGSEA. This CDR3 is CSALVNTEAFF. CDR3 bases: TGCAGCGCCTTAGTCAACACTGAAGCTTTCTTT.

The rearrangement joins TRBV7-6 to TRBJ1-1, with TRBD1 as a possible D gene (6 bases). Trimming removed 4 bases from V and 5 bases from J, with 17 bases in between. Germline CDR1 SGHVS, CDR2 FNYEAQ. The CDR3 runs 15 residues. This chain's CDR3 is CASSSNSGGRTEAFF. The CDR3 region has the DNA TGTGCCAGCAGCTCGAACTCCGGGGGGCGGACTGAAGCTTTCTTT.

With regard to this clone: At one boundary the junction diverges from the germline segment, which might be a read error. The chain employs TRBV7-2 and TRBJ2-7, with D perhaps matching TRBD1 (6 bases). The CDR3 length is 14 residues. Germline loops: CDR1 SGHTA, CDR2 FQGNSA. The CDR3 region is CASSVAYRVNEQYF. The CDR3 DNA is TGTGCCAGCAGCGTAGCGTACAGGGTCAACGAGCAGTACTTC. The full variable domain, its missing parts supplied by reference TRBV7-2 and TRBJ2-7, is GAGVSQSPSNKVTEKGKDVELRCDPISGHTALYWYRQSLGQGLEFLIYFQGNSAPDKSGLPSDRFSAERTGGSVSTLTIQRTQQEDSAVYLCASSVAYRVNEQYFGPGTRLTVT.

This clone came up a few times. This chain joins TRBV30 and TRBJ2-2; possibly TRBD1 for D (6 bases). V was shortened by 1 base and J by 3 bases, with 15 bases between the two germline ends. This CDR3 has 16 amino acids. CDR1 and CDR2 (germline): GTSNPN, SVGIG (reference sequence). The CDR3 is CAWSALGQTDTGELFF. In DNA form, the CDR3 reads TGTGCCTGGAGTGCCCTAGGACAGACGGACACCGGGGAGCTGTTTTTT. The variable domain in full, with the rest retrieved from reference TRBV30 and TRBJ2-2, is SQTIHQWPATLVQPVGSPLSLECTVEGTSNPNLYWYRQAAGRGLQLLFYSVGIGQISSEVPQNLSASRPQDRQFILSSKKLLLSDSGFYLCAWSALGQTDTGELFFGEGSRLTVL.

The chain combines TRBV30 with TRBJ2-3, with D possibly TRBD2 on 6 matching bases. The CDR3 sequence is 13 residues long. CDR1 is GTSNPN and CDR2 is SVGIG in the germline V gene (reference sequence). V lost 4 bases, J lost 1 base, and 9 bases lay in between. The CDR3 sequence: CAWNPGGTDTQYF. As DNA, the CDR3 is TGTGCCTGGAATCCGGGGGGCACAGATACGCAGTATTTT.

This sequence joins TRBV5-1 and TRBJ1-2; D is perhaps TRBD1 (5 bases). This CDR3 has 15 amino acids. Per germline, CDR1 SGHRS and CDR2 YFSETQ. The ends were cut back, 2 bases at V and 5 bases at J, with 16 bases in the middle. The CDR3 loop reads CASSLRKGRGYGYTF. CDR3 DNA sequence: TGCGCCAGCAGCTTACGCAAGGGGAGGGGATATGGCTACACCTTC.

The V call is TRBV5-4, the J call TRBJ2-1, with 8 bases aligning to TRBD2. The CDR3 length is 14 residues. V lost 7 bases and J lost 6; bases outside the gene matches: 9. Germline lookup yields CDR1 SGHNT and CDR2 YYREEE (reference sequence). The CDR3 is CASARGGLGNEQFF. The CDR3 DNA reads as TGTGCCAGCGCTCGGGGGGGGCTGGGCAATGAGCAGTTCTTC.

This chain joins TRBV30 and TRBJ2-7; D may be TRBD2 (6 bases). Germline lookup yields CDR1 GTSNPN and CDR2 SVGIG (reference sequence). The germline V and J ends were trimmed by 3 bases and 5 bases, with 17 bases remaining between them. This CDR3 comprises 14 residues. As DNA, the CDR3 is TGTGCCTGGAGGATCGGGAGAGGGATCGACGAGCAGTACTTC. Translating gives CAWRIGRGIDEQYF.

The chain employs TRBV2 and TRBJ1-4; D perhaps matches TRBD1 (5 bases). V lost 3 bases and J 2 bases, leaving 10 bases between the germline ends. This CDR3 region has 15 residues. From germline, CDR1 is SNHLY and CDR2 FYNNEI. The CDR3 loop reads CASSDIGATNEKLFF. CDR3 DNA sequence: TGTGCCAGCAGTGATATCGGGGCCACTAATGAAAAACTGTTTTTT.

This clone appeared a single time. The chain combines TRBV6-5 with TRBJ1-2; D is perhaps TRBD1 (6 bases). Trimming cost V 5 bases and J 2 bases, with 9 bases left between them. This CDR3 has 13 amino acids. Germline V gene data show CDR1 as MNHEY and CDR2 as SVGAGI. CDR3 DNA sequence: TGTGCCAGCAGTCCCAGGGGCAACTATGGCTACACCTTC. Its protein is CASSPRGNYGYTF.

This chain links TRBV5-1 with TRBJ2-5; 8 nucleotides agree with TRBD2. The CDR3 length is 18 residues. Trimming removed 0 bases from V and 2 bases from J; junction bases left unmatched: 12. The germline V gene has CDR1 SGHRS and CDR2 YFSETQ. The CDR3 nucleotides are TGCGCCAGCAGCTTGGCCAGCCGGGGGGGGCCCAAGCAAGAGACCCAGTACTTC. This encodes CASSLASRGGPKQETQYF.

This clone was counted a few times. This chain connects TRBV5-1 to TRBJ2-5; the D gene is possibly TRBD2 (6 bases). The CDR3 spans 17 residues. Germline V gene lookup returns CDR1 SGHRS and CDR2 YFSETQ. The germline V and J ends were trimmed by 0 bases and 1 base, with 16 bases remaining between them. CDR3: CASSLAPSGSGQETQYF. The CDR3 coding sequence is TGCGCCAGCAGCTTGGCCCCCTCCGGGAGCGGCCAAGAGACCCAGTACTTC.

The rearrangement joins TRBV7-9 to TRBJ2-5; 14 nucleotides match TRBD2. Germline values: CDR1 SEHNR, CDR2 FQNEAQ (reference sequence). V dropped 5 bases and J dropped 2; count of bases not matched to a gene: 10. The CDR3 is 18 residues long. The CDR3 region has the DNA TGTGCCAGCAGCCCGGGACTAGCGGGGGCCGTAGGTCAAGAGACCCAGTACTTC. Its protein is CASSPGLAGAVGQETQYF.

V and J are TRBV9 and TRBJ2-5; 10 bases align to TRBD2. This CDR3 contains 16 residues. Germline V lookup: CDR1 SGDLS, CDR2 YYNGEE. V gave up 0 bases and J gave up 3 bases; unmatched junction bases: 5. The CDR3 nucleotides are TGTGCCAGCAGCGTAGGATTAGCGGGGGGCGAAGAGACCCAGTACTTC. This translates into CASSVGLAGGEETQYF.

The chain is built from TRBV18 and TRBJ2-3, with D perhaps TRBD1 or TRBD2 (5 bases each). The germline V gene encodes CDR1 KGHSH and CDR2 LQKENI. The CDR3 runs 15 residues. Trimming took 3 bases from V and 2 from J, leaving 12 bases between them. CDR3 bases: TGTGCCAGCTCACCTGGGACGGGAAACACAGATACGCAGTATTTT. Translation gives CASSPGTGNTDTQYF.

The chain links TRBV7-9 to TRBJ2-5; D possibly matches TRBD1 or TRBD2 (5 bases each). The CDR3 runs to 15 residues. Germline V gene data show CDR1 as SEHNR and CDR2 as FQNEAQ (reference sequence). V was pared by 3 bases and J by 5 bases, with 16 bases between. The CDR3 sequence is CASSFWDLSGETQYF. The CDR3 DNA is TGTGCCAGCAGCTTTTGGGACCTCTCGGGGGAGACCCAGTACTTC.

This clone was seen only a few times. The chain carries TRBV18 and TRBJ1-5; 8 nucleotides agree with TRBD1. The CDR3 consists of 18 residues. V shed 2 bases and J 7 bases; nucleotides not matched to a gene: 16. Germline-derived CDR1 and CDR2 are KGHSH and LQKENI. The CDR3 DNA is TGTGCCAGCTCACCAGGGAGAGACAGGGGCGTCCGGAGGCAGCCCCAGCATTTT. It translates to CASSPGRDRGVRRQPQHF. The full variable domain, with the rest looked up from reference TRBV18 and TRBJ1-5, is NAGVMQNPRHLVRRRGQEARLRCSPMKGHSHVYWYRQLPEEGLKFMVYLQKENIIDESGMPKERFSAEFPKEGPSILRIQQVVRGDSAAYFCASSPGRDRGVRRQPQHFGDGTRLSIL.

The chain combines TRBV5-1 with TRBJ2-3, with a tentative D call TRBD1 (6 bases). The germline gives CDR1 SGHRS, CDR2 YFSETQ. The CDR3 extends over 15 amino acids. V dropped 4 bases and J dropped 1 base, with 13 bases sitting between them. The CDR3 region is CASSPTGFGTDTQYF. The CDR3 nucleotides read TGCGCCAGCAGCCCTACAGGGTTTGGCACAGATACGCAGTATTTT.

In its sample, this clone was seen a few times. J is TRBJ1-3 and V is TRBV18, with D perhaps matching TRBD1 (5 bases). Germline lookup yields CDR1 KGHSH and CDR2 LQKENI. The V end lost 0 bases, the J end lost 1 base, and 7 bases lay between the germline ends. CDR3 size: 15 residues. CDR3 protein: CASSPPGGSGNTIYF. The CDR3 DNA reads as TGTGCCAGCTCACCACCCGGGGGATCTGGAAACACCATATATTTT.